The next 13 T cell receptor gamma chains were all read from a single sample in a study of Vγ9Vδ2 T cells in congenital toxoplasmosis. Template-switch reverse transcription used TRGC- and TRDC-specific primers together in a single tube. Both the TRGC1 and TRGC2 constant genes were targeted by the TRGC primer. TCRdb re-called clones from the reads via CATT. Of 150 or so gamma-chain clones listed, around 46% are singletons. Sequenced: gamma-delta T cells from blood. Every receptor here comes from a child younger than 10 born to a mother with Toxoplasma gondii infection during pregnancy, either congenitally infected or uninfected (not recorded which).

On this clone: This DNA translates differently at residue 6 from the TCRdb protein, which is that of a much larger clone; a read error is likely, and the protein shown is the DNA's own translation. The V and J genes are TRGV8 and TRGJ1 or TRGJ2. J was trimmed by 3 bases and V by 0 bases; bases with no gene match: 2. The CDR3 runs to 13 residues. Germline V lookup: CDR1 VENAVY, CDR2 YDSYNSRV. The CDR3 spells CATWDRRYYKKLF. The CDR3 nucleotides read TGTGCCACCTGGGATAGGCGTTATTATAAGAAACTCTTT.

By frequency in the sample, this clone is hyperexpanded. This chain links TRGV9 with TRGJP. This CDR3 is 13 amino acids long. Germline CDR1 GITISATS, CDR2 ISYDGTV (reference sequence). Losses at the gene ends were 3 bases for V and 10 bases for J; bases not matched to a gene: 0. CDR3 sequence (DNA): TGTGCCTTGTGGGAGTTGGGCAAAAAAATCAAGGTATTT. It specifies CALWELGKKIKVF.

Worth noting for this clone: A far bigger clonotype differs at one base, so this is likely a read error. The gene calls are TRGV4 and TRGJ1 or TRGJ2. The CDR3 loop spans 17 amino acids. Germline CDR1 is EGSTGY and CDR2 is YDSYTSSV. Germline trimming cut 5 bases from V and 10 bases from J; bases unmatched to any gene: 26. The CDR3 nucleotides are TGTGCCACCTGGGTTGACCGGGGATATGATTCTCTTACGAAGAAACTCTTT. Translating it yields CATWVDRGYDSLTKKLF.

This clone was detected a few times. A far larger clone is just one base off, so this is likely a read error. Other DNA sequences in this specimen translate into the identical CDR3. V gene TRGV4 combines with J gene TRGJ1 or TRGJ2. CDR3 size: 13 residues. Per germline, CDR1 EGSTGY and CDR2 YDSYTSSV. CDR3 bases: TGTGCCACTTGGGATGGGCGTTATTATAAGAAACTCTTT. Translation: CATWDGRYYKKLF.

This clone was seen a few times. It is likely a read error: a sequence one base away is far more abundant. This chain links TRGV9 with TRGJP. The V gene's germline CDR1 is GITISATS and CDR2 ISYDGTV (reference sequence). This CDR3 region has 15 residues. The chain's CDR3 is CALWEVHLGKKNKVF. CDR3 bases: TGTGCCTTGTGGGAGGTGCATTTGGGCAAAAAAAACAAGGTATTT.

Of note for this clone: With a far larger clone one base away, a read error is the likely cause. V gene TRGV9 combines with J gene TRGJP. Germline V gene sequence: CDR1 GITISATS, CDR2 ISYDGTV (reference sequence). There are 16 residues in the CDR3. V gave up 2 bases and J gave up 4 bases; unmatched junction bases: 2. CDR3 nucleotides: TGTGCCTTGTGGGAGGCCCAAGAGTTGGGCAAAAAAATCAAGGTATTT. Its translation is CALWEAQELGKKIKVF.

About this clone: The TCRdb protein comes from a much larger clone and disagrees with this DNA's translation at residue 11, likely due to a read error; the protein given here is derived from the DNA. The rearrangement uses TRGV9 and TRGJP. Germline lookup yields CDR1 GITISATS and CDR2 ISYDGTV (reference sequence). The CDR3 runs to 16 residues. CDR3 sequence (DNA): TGTGCCTTGTGGGAGGTGAGAGAGTTGGGCAGAAAAATCAAGGTATTT. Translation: CALWEVRELGRKIKVF.

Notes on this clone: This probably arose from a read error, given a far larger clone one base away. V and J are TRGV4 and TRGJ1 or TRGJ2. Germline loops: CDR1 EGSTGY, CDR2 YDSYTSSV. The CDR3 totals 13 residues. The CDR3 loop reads CATWNGRYYKKLF. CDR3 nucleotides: TGTGCCACCTGGAATGGGCGTTATTATAAGAAACTCTTT.

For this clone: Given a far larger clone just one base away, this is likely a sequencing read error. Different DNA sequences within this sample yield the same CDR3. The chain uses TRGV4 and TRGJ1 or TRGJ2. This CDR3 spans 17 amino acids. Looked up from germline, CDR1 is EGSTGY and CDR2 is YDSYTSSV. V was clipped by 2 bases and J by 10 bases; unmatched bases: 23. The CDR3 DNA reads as TGTGCCACCTGGGATGACCGAGGATATGATTCTCTTACGAAGAAACTCTTT. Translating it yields CATWDDRGYDSLTKKLF.

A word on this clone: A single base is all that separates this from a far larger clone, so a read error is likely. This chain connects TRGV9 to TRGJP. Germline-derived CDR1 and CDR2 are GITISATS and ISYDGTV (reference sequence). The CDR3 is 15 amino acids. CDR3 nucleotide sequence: TGTGCCTTGTGGGAGAAGGAGTTGGACAAAAAAATCAAGGTATTT. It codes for CALWEKELDKKIKVF.

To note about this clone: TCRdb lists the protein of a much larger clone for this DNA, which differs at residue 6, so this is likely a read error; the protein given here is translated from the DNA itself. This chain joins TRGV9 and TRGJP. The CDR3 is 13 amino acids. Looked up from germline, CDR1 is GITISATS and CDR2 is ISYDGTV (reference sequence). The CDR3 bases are TGTGCCTTGTGGGAGTTTGGCAAAAAAATCAAGGTATTT. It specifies CALWEFGKKIKVF.

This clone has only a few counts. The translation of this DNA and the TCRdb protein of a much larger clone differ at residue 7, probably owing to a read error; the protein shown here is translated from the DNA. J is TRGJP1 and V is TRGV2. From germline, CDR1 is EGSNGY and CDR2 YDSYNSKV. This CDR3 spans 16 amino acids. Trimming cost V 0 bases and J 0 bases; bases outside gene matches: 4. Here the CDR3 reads CATWDGSDTTGWFKIF. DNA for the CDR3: TGTGCCACCTGGGACGGGTCGGATACCACTGGTTGGTTCAAGATATTT.

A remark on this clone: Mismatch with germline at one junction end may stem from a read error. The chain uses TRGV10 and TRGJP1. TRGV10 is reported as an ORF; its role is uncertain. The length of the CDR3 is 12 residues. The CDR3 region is CSVGPHCWFKIF. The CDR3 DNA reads TGCAGCGTGGGACCGCACTGTTGGTTCAAGATATTT.